Listed here is a single TCR beta chain. Its antigen is as yet unknown. The data stem from a study of blood T cells in healthy people across ages. A J-beta primer mix and a sample-barcoded 5' primer were used in a second PCR of roughly 6 to 12 cycles. There were at least 3 million CDR3-containing paired-end reads obtained from each sample. In TCRdb, the 5' RACE reads were re-called with MiXCR into one record per CDR3 protein. The sample has 550,000 to 800,000 distinct CDR3 sequences, roughly 32% seen once; the top ten hold roughly 14%. Study results and limitations: There was a strong correlation between TCR beta diversity and naive T cell percentage. Reliance upon unsorted PBMCs precluded definitive naive versus antigen-experienced comparison.

V gave up 6 bases and J gave up 4 bases; unmatched junction bases: 3. CDR1 MNHEY and CDR2 SVGEGT come from the germline V gene. CDR3 size: 16 residues. Sequenced input: blood. The receptor comes from a woman older than 75 in good health. The chain couples TRBV6-2 or TRBV6-3 to TRBJ2-2; 15 bases are shared with TRBD2. CDR3 sequence reads: CASSRTSGGGTGELFF. The CDR3 DNA follows: TGTGCCAGCAGCCGGACTAGCGGGGGGGGCACCGGGGAGCTGTTTTTT.